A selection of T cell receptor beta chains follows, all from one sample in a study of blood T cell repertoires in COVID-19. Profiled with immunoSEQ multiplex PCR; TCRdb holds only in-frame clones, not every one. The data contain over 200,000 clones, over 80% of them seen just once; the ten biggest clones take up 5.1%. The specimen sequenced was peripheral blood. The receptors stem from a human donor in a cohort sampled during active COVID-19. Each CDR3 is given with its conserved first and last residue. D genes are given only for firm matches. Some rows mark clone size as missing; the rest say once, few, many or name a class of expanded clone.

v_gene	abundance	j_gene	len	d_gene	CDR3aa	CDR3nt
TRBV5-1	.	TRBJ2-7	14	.	CASSSQGRSYEQYF	TGCGCCAGCAGCTCACAGGGTAGGTCCTACGAGCAGTACTTC
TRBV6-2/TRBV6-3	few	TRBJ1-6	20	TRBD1	CASSSRLREWTGIGNSPLHF	TGTGCCAGCAGTTCGAGACTGAGGGAATGGACAGGGATCGGGAATTCACCCCTCCACTTT
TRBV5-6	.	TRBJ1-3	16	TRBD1	CASSDDRGYAGNTIYF	TGTGCCAGCAGCGACGACAGGGGATATGCTGGAAACACCATATATTTT
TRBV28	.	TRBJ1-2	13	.	CASSWTANYGYTF	TGTGCCAGCAGTTGGACAGCTAACTATGGCTACACCTTC
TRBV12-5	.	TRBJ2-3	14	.	CASGDGESADTQYF	TGTGCTAGTGGTGACGGGGAGAGTGCAGATACGCAGTATTTT
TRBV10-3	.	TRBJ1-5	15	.	CAISSREGPHQPQHF	TGTGCCATCAGTTCCCGGGAAGGTCCACATCAGCCCCAGCATTTT
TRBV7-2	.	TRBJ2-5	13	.	CASSWTRGETQYF	TGTGCCAGCAGCTGGACTAGGGGGGAGACCCAGTACTTC
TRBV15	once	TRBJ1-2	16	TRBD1	CATSRDTPYRGIGYTF	TGTGCCACCAGCAGAGATACCCCCTACAGGGGTATTGGCTACACCTTC
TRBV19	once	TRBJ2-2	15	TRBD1	CASSPGQVNTGELFF	TGTGCCAGTAGCCCGGGACAGGTTAACACCGGGGAGCTGTTTTTT
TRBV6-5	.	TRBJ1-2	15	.	CASSYVVGGGYGYTF	TGTGCCAGCAGTTACGTAGTCGGGGGAGGCTATGGCTACACCTTC
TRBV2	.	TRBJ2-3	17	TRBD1	CASSPFRTGGAADTQYF	TGTGCCAGCAGTCCCTTCCGGACAGGGGGCGCGGCAGATACGCAGTATTTT
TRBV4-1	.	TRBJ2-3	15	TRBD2	CASSRGTSGRDTQYF	TGCGCCAGCAGCCGGGGGACTAGCGGGAGAGATACGCAGTATTTT
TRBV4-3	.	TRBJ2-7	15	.	CASSQENRPSYEQYF	TGCGCCAGCAGCCAAGAGAACAGACCTTCCTACGAGCAGTACTTC
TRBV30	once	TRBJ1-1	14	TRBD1	CAWSLDGTGKEAFF	TGTGCCTGGAGTCTCGACGGGACAGGGAAGGAAGCTTTCTTT
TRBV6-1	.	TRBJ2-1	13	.	CASSDGGYNEQFF	TGTGCCAGCAGTGACGGGGGATACAATGAGCAGTTCTTC
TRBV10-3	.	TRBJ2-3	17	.	CAISEPGVRAFDDTQYF	TGTGCCATCAGTGAACCTGGGGTGAGGGCCTTTGACGATACGCAGTATTTT
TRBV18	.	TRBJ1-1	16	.	CASSPPGIFTRTEAFF	TGTGCCAGCTCACCACCCGGGATATTCACGCGAACTGAAGCTTTCTTT
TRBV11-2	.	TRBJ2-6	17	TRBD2	CASSLRERGSGANVLTF	TGTGCCAGCAGCCTTCGAGAGCGGGGGTCTGGGGCCAACGTCCTGACTTTC
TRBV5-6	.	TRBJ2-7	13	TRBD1	CASPTGTDYEQYF	TGTGCCAGCCCCACCGGGACAGACTACGAGCAGTACTTC
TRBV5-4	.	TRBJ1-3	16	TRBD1	CASSPGTGGTGNTIYF	TGTGCCAGCAGCCCAGGGACAGGGGGCACTGGAAACACCATATATTTT
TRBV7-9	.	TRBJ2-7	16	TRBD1	CASSSTGFGPAYEQYF	TGTGCCAGCAGCTCGACAGGGTTCGGGCCCGCCTACGAGCAGTACTTC
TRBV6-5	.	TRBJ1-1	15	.	CASSYGVLGGTEAFF	TGTGCCAGCAGTTACGGCGTGCTCGGGGGCACTGAAGCTTTCTTT
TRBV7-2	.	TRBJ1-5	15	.	CASSLAPGYSQPQHF	TGTGCCAGCAGCTTAGCTCCGGGGTATAGTCAGCCCCAGCATTTT
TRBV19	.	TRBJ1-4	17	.	CASRGWTAITTNEKLFF	TGTGCCAGTAGGGGTTGGACAGCCATTACAACTAATGAAAAACTGTTTTTT
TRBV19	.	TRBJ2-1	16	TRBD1	CASSSWDSRDYNEQFF	TGTGCCAGTAGTTCCTGGGACAGTCGGGACTACAATGAGCAGTTCTTC
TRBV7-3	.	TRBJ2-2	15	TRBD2	CASSFSGRRDGELFF	TGTGCCAGCAGCTTTAGCGGGAGGAGGGACGGGGAGCTGTTTTTT
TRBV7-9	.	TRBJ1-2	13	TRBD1	CASSHRGRNGYTF	TGTGCCAGCAGCCACAGGGGTCGTAATGGCTACACCTTC
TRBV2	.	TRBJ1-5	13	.	CASGGGRIKPQHF	TGTGCCAGCGGGGGGGGGCGAATCAAGCCCCAGCATTTT
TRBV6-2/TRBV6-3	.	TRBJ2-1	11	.	CASSSALAQFF	TGTGCCAGCAGCTCCGCCTTAGCCCAGTTCTTC
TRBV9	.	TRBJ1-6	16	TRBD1	CASSVDPRGLNSPLHF	TGTGCCAGCAGCGTAGACCCCAGGGGGCTCAACTCACCCCTCCACTTT
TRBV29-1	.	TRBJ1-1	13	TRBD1	CSSRTGMNTEAFF	TGCAGCTCGAGGACAGGAATGAACACTGAAGCTTTCTTT
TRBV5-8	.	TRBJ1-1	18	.	CASSLSSTGSDWNTEAFF	TGTGCCAGCAGCTTGTCTTCTACAGGCTCTGATTGGAACACTGAAGCTTTCTTT
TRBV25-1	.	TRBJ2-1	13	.	CASSEQGYNEQFF	TGTGCCAGCAGTGAACAGGGTTACAATGAGCAGTTCTTC
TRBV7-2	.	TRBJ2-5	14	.	CASSSGTLQQTQYF	TGTGCCAGCAGCTCAGGGACTCTTCAACAGACCCAGTACTTC
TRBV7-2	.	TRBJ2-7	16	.	CASSLGPVGSSYEQYF	TGTGCCAGCAGCTTAGGTCCGGTAGGGAGCTCCTACGAGCAGTACTTC
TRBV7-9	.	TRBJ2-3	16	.	CASSLPRGMGTDTQYF	TGTGCCAGCAGCTTACCCCGCGGGATGGGCACAGATACGCAGTATTTT
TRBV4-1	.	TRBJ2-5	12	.	CASSQGRETQYF	TGCGCCAGCAGCCAAGGCAGGGAGACCCAGTACTTC
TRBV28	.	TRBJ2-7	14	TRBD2	CASTRSGRRYEQYF	TGTGCCAGCACAAGGTCCGGGAGGAGGTACGAGCAGTACTTC
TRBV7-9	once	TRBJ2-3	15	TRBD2	CASSLAGRLTDTQYF	TGTGCCAGCAGTCTAGCGGGGCGTCTCACAGATACGCAGTATTTT
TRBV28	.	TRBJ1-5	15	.	CASSLDSLGNQPQHF	TGTGCCAGCAGTTTAGACAGCCTCGGCAATCAGCCCCAGCATTTT
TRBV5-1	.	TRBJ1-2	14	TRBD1	CASTPGQEIYGYTF	TGCGCCAGCACCCCGGGACAGGAAATCTATGGCTACACCTTC
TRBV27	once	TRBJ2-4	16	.	CASSLVGGIAKNIQYF	TGTGCCAGCAGTTTGGTTGGCGGGATAGCCAAAAACATTCAGTACTTC
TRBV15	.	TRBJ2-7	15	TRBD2	CATSRPGLAGGEQYF	TGTGCCACCAGCAGACCCGGACTAGCGGGAGGCGAGCAGTACTTC
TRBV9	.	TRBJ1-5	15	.	CASSVHAGFDQPQHF	TGTGCCAGCAGCGTACATGCAGGGTTCGATCAGCCCCAGCATTTT
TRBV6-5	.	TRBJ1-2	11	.	CASSRLRENTF	TGTGCCAGCAGTCGACTGAGAGAAAACACCTTC
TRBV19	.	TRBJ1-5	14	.	CASSIYRDNQPQHF	TGTGCCAGTAGTATATACAGGGATAATCAGCCCCAGCATTTT
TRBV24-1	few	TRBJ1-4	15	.	CATSEGRGGSEKLFF	TGTGCCACCAGTGAAGGGCGCGGGGGGAGTGAAAAACTGTTTTTT
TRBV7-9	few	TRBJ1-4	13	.	CASSQGLGYKLFF	TGTGCCAGCAGCCAGGGTCTAGGGTACAAACTGTTTTTT
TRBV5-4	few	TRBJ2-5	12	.	CASSLAGETQYF	TGTGCCAGCAGCTTGGCAGGAGAGACCCAGTACTTC
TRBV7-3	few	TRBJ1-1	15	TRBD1	CASSYGQGFNTEAFF	TGTGCCAGCAGCTACGGACAGGGTTTCAACACTGAAGCTTTCTTT
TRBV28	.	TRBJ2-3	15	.	CASSLRLVGTDTQYF	TGTGCCAGCAGTCTGAGACTAGTAGGCACAGATACGCAGTATTTT